Sequencing of this TCR beta chain was carried out in a study of blood T cell repertoires in COVID-19. The CDR3 is made up of 14 amino acids. Trimming took off 3 bases at V and 4 bases at J, with 12 bases between the two ends. The germline V gene has CDR1 MNHEY and CDR2 SMNVEV (reference sequence). Profiled with immunoSEQ multiplex PCR; TCRdb holds only in-frame clones, not every one. Seen here are more than 200,000 clones, 75% to 85% observed once, and the top ten hold less than 9.5%. The sample consisted of peripheral blood. This sequence originates from a woman aged 80 or older with COVID-19, enrolled during active disease. The rearrangement links TRBV27 to TRBJ1-2, with D unclear. CDR3 region: CASSLGIARYGYTF. CDR3 coding DNA: TGTGCCAGCAGTTTGGGTATAGCACGCTATGGCTACACCTTC.